This paragraph covers one T cell receptor (beta chain) sequence. The record originates from a study of patients and donors after allogeneic stem cell transplantation. The ends were cut back, 5 bases at V and 4 bases at J, with 14 bases in the middle. CDR1 is SGHTA and CDR2 is FQGNSA in the germline V gene. This CDR3 region has 14 residues. TCRdb re-analysed the RT-PCR reads in MiXCR, keeping a single row per CDR3 protein. The profile shows about 70,000 distinct CDR3 sequences, about a quarter of them singletons. The chain uses TRBV7-2 and TRBJ2-5; D gene ambiguous. Sample: blood, either unsorted or a sorted T cell fraction (not recorded which). The sequence came from a human donor who was either an allogeneic HSCT recipient or a stem cell or donor lymphocyte infusion donor (not recorded which). It is not recorded whose cells these are; they may come from a transplant donor. The DNA for the CDR3 is TGTGCCAGCAGCCTAAAGGGCGTGGTAGAGACCCAGTACTTC. Its translation is CASSLKGVVETQYF.